A single sample is the source of the 18 T cell receptor beta chains below, sequenced in a study of cytomegalovirus exposure and HLA in healthy donors. PCR was performed using 60 Vbeta and 13 Jbeta primers. Assay: immunoSEQ multiplex PCR; the TCRdb copy retains only in-frame clones and omits some. Altogether around 120,000 clones are present, roughly 80% being singletons, with the ten largest covering 2.7%. The source material was PBMCs. These receptors were taken from a woman aged 35 to 49 in good health and CMV-seropositive.

This chain connects TRBV11-3 to TRBJ2-7; perhaps TRBD2 as D (5 bases). The CDR3 covers 13 residues. Germline V CDR1 and CDR2: SGHNT, YENEEA. Trimming left V 0 bases short and J 6 bases short, with 9 bases between. CDR3 DNA sequence: TGTGCCAGCAGCTTAGATCGGGGTGCCGAGCAGTACTTC. Translation gives CASSLDRGAEQYF.

The rearrangement uses TRBV5-8 and TRBJ1-1, with D hard to call. The CDR3 is 9 amino acids. The germline gives CDR1 SGHTS, CDR2 YDEGEE. V was pared by 4 bases and J by 8 bases, with 3 bases between. The chain's CDR3 is CASSREAFF. Here the CDR3 DNA reads TGTGCCAGCAGCCGGGAAGCTTTCTTT.

The chain couples TRBV2 to TRBJ1-6, with D perhaps TRBD1 (5 bases). CDR3 length equals 12 residues. Trimming removed 6 bases from V and 10 bases from J, with 10 bases in between. Germline CDR1 is SNHLY and CDR2 is FYNNEI. The DNA of the CDR3 is TGTGCCAGCAGGGCAGGGATATCACCCCTCCACTTT. Translating it yields CASRAGISPLHF.

The J gene is TRBJ2-7, the V gene TRBV7-2, with 7 bases fitting TRBD1. J was trimmed by 2 bases and V by 5 bases; bases with no gene match: 6. The CDR3 contains 14 residues. Germline V gene lookup returns CDR1 SGHTA and CDR2 FQGNSA. DNA of the CDR3: TGTGCCAGCAGCACACGGACAGGCCCCTACGAGCAGTACTTC. Its translation: CASSTRTGPYEQYF.

A few counts support this clone. The genes are TRBV21-1 and TRBJ2-7; the table gives TRBD2 as D, unverified against the DNA. TRBV21-1 is designated a pseudogene. The CDR3 loop spans 21 amino acids. CDR3 in DNA: TGTGCCAGCAGCAAGTCCGCAGTCGGGAGGGACAGTGGCCCCCGCGCCTACGAGCAGTACTTC. Protein sequence: CASSKSAVGRDSGPRAYEQYF.

This chain uses TRBV5-6 with TRBJ2-3; 9 bases map to TRBD1. CDR3 length equals 17 residues. V was clipped by 2 bases and J by 1 base; unmatched bases: 8. CDR1 SGHDT and CDR2 YYEEEE come from the germline V gene. The CDR3 spells CASSLPGQGRGTDTQYF. For the CDR3, the DNA is TGTGCCAGCAGCTTACCGGGACAGGGTCGGGGCACAGATACGCAGTATTTT.

The chain links TRBV6-5 to TRBJ2-7, with 11 bases identical to TRBD1. Germline CDR1 MNHEY, CDR2 SVGAGI. V dropped 6 bases and J dropped 2; count of bases not matched to a gene: 3. CDR3 length: 14 residues. CDR3 protein: CASSTDRGPYEQYF. CDR3 sequence (DNA): TGTGCCAGCAGCACGGACAGGGGGCCCTACGAGCAGTACTTC.

V gene TRBV6-1 combines with J gene TRBJ1-3, with 8 positions matching TRBD1. This CDR3 has 19 residues. The V gene end was trimmed by 2 bases and the J gene end by 0 bases; junction bases not matched to a gene: 12. CDR1 and CDR2 from the germline V gene are MNHNS and SASEGT. DNA of the CDR3: TGTGCCAGCAGTGAACGATTACAGGGGGGGGTGAGCTCTGGAAACACCATATATTTT. It specifies CASSERLQGGVSSGNTIYF.

The rearrangement uses TRBV5-4 and TRBJ2-7, with 7 nucleotides matching TRBD1. V trimming: 3 bases; J trimming: 10 bases; junction bases outside the gene matches: 10. Germline V gene sequence: CDR1 SGHNT, CDR2 YYREEE (reference sequence). The CDR3 is 13 residues long. This CDR3 reads CASSSDRSTVQYF. The CDR3 nucleotides are TGTGCCAGCAGCTCGGACAGGAGCACTGTCCAGTACTTC.

V and J are TRBV2 and TRBJ2-3, with TRBD2 as a possible D gene (5 bases). The V end was cut by 5 bases, the J end by 1 base, with 13 bases between. Germline lookup yields CDR1 SNHLY and CDR2 FYNNEI. The length of the CDR3 is 15 residues. The CDR3 bases are TGTGCCAGCAGTAAAGGAGGACTCGGCACAGATACGCAGTATTTT. Its protein is CASSKGGLGTDTQYF.

This chain uses TRBV7-6 with TRBJ2-3; tentative D call: TRBD2 (6 bases). V lost 3 bases and J 4 bases, leaving 11 bases between the germline ends. Germline V gene sequence: CDR1 SGHVS, CDR2 FNYEAQ. The CDR3 runs 14 residues. CDR3 coding DNA: TGTGCCAGCAGCTTGACAAGGAGGGCAGATACGCAGTATTTT. Protein product: CASSLTRRADTQYF.

The genes are TRBV9 and TRBJ2-2; maybe TRBD2 (6 bases). This CDR3 spans 15 amino acids. V lost 4 bases, J lost 2 bases, and 12 bases lay in between. From germline, CDR1 is SGDLS and CDR2 YYNGEE. CDR3 sequence reads: CASSPPGDNTGELFF. The CDR3 DNA is TGTGCCAGCAGCCCCCCGGGGGATAACACCGGGGAGCTGTTTTTT.

The chain carries TRBV6-5 and TRBJ1-4; 9 bases are a match to TRBD1. CDR3 size: 15 residues. With V trimmed by 2 bases and J by 8 bases, 6 bases remained unmatched. Looked up from germline, CDR1 is MNHEY and CDR2 is SVGAGI. CDR3: CASSYGTGGAEKLFF. The DNA for the CDR3 is TGTGCCAGCAGTTACGGAACAGGGGGCGCGGAAAAACTGTTTTTT.

The chain carries TRBV10-3 and TRBJ1-5, with 8 bases identical to TRBD1. V trimming: 6 bases; J trimming: 2 bases; junction bases outside the gene matches: 9. The CDR3 has 16 amino acids. CDR1 and CDR2 from the germline V gene are ENHRY and SYGVKD. CDR3 nucleotide sequence: TGTGCCATCAGCGACAGGGGTGGGCAGGGCAATCAGCCCCAGCATTTT. It encodes CAISDRGGQGNQPQHF.

A remark on this clone: Distinct nucleotide sequences in the sample also encode this CDR3. V and J are TRBV6-1 and TRBJ2-3; D not resolved. This CDR3 is 14 amino acids long. V gave up 3 bases and J gave up 1 base, with 8 bases separating them. Germline CDR1 MNHNS, CDR2 SASEGT. For the CDR3, the DNA is TGTGCCAGCAGTGAGAGAGGCGGCACAGATACGCAGTATTTT. Its translation: CASSERGGTDTQYF.

The chain uses TRBV4-2 and TRBJ1-3; the D is unclear. Trimming took 2 bases from V and 1 from J, leaving 9 bases between them. CDR1 is LGHNA and CDR2 is YNFKEQ in the germline V gene. This CDR3 contains 15 residues. The CDR3 protein is CASSQLGGSGNTIYF. Here the CDR3 DNA reads TGTGCCAGCAGCCAACTAGGTGGGTCTGGAAACACCATATATTTT.

This chain connects TRBV19 to TRBJ2-7; the match to TRBD2 covers 11 bases. Trimming took 5 bases from V and 6 from J; bases not matched to a gene: 12. Germline values: CDR1 LNHDA, CDR2 SQIVND (reference sequence). The CDR3 is made up of 16 amino acids. CDR3 region: CASSPRRALAGVEQYF. CDR3 nucleotides: TGTGCCAGTAGTCCCAGAAGAGCACTAGCGGGAGTCGAGCAGTACTTC.

The CDR3 DNA is TGCGCCAGCAGCCGGACAGGGGAGGCTGGAAACACCATATATTTT. It is translated as CASSRTGEAGNTIYF. J is TRBJ1-3 and V is TRBV5-1; 9 bases align to TRBD1. Germline lookup yields CDR1 SGHRS and CDR2 YFSETQ. Unmatched junction bases numbered 4, after V lost 4 bases and J lost 2 bases. The CDR3 covers 15 residues. Together with reference TRBV5-1 and TRBJ1-3, the CDR3 gives the full variable domain: KAGVTQTPRYLIKTRGQQVTLSCSPISGHRSVSWYQQTPGQGLQFLFEYFSETQRNKGNFPGRFSGRQFSNSRSEMNVSTLELGDSALYLCASSRTGEAGNTIYFGEGSWLTVV.